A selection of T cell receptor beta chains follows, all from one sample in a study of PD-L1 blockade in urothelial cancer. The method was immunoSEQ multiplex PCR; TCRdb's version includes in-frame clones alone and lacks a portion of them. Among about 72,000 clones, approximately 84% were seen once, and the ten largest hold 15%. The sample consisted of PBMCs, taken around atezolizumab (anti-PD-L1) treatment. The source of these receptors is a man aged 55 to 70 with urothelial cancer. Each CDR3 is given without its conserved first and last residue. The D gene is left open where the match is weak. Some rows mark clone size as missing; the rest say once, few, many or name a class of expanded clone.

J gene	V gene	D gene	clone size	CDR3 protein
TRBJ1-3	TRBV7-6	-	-	ASSIDSRSGNTIY
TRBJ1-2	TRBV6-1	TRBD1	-	ASSNRDRRLSGYT
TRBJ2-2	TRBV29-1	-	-	SVENPAGVGNTGELF
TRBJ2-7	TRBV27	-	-	ASSLLGRPLYEQY
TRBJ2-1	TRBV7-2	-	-	ASRTMVGSYNEQF
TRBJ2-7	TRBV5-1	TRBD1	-	ASSLATGNEQY
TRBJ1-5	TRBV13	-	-	ASSLGQLYSNQPQH
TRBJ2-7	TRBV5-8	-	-	ASSFDYPGTHVIYEQY
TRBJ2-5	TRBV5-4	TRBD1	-	ASSTGQDETQY
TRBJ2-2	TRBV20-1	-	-	SRQGPGELF
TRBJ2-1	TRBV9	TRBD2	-	ASSDDGLAGGWEQF
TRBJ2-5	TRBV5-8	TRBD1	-	ASSSPDREETQY
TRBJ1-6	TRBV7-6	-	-	ASSPRTVSYNSPLH
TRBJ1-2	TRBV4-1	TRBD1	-	ASSAQGREANYGYT
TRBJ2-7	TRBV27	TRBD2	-	ASSLAGAYEQY
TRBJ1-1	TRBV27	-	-	ASSSARANTEAF
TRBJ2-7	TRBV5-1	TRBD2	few	ASGLAGGPYEQY
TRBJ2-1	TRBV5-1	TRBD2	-	ASSLGLAGGEEQF
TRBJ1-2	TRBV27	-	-	ASSLSGTIDGYT
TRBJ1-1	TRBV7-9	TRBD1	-	ASSFLQGAEPDTEAF
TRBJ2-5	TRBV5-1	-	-	ASSGAPHNRETQY
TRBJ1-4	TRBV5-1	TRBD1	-	ASSLAGTGLNEKLF
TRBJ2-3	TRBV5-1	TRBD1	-	ASSLEGATDTQY
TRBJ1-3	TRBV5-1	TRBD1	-	ASRSDRVGNTIY
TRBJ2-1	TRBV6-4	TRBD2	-	ASRPTTFPETSDHEQF
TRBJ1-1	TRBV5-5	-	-	ASSPTGIDEAF
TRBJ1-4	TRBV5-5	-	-	ASSFLNEKLF
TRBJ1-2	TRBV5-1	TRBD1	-	ASSLRTGGAYGYT
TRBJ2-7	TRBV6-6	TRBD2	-	ASSSREGLYEQY
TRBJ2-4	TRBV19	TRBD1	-	ASSTTGTDIQY
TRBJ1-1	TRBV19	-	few	ASRTTGYGNTEAF
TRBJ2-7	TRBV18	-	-	ASSPSRGTRSYEQY
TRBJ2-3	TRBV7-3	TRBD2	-	ASSFGGGITGTDTQY
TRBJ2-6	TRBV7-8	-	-	ASSLPQGFSSGANVLT
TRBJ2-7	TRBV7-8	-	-	ASSLAIGAGVLYEQY
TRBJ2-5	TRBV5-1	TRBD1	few	ASSLKYKTGQGDETQY
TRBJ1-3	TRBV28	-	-	ASSLTGLLGNTIY
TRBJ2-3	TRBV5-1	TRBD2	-	ASSLGTSGGRIDTQY
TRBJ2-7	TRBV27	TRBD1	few	ASSLRGQLSGEQY